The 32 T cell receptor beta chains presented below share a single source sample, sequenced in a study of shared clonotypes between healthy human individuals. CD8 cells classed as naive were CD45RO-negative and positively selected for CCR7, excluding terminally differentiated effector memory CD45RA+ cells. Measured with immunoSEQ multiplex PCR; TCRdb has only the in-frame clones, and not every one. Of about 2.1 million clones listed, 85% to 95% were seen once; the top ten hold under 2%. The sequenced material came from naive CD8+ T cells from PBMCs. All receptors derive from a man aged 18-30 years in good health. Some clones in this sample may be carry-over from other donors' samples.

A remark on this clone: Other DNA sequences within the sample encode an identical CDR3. The CDR3 DNA is TGTGCCAGCAGCGGAGGACTAGCGGGGTACGAGCAGTACTTC. Protein product: CASSGGLAGYEQYF. The chain links TRBV9 to TRBJ2-7; 12 bases match TRBD2. The CDR3 extends over 14 amino acids. J was trimmed by 4 bases and V by 3 bases; bases with no gene match: 2. Per the germline V gene, CDR1 is SGDLS and CDR2 is YYNGEE.

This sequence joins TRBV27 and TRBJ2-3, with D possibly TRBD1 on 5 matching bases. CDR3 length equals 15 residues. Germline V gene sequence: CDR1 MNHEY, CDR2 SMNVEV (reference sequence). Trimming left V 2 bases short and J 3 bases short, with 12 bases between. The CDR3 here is CASSLGAGWTDTQYF. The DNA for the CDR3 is TGTGCCAGCAGTTTAGGTGCAGGGTGGACAGATACGCAGTATTTT.

The CDR3 coding sequence is TGTGCCAGTAGTATAGATGGCGGGCGTAATGAAAAACTGTTTTTT. Its protein is CASSIDGGRNEKLFF. The chain has TRBV19 and TRBJ1-4, with D unresolved. Germline V lookup: CDR1 LNHDA, CDR2 SQIVND (reference sequence). The CDR3 is 15 amino acids. Trimming left V 0 bases short and J 4 bases short, with 9 bases between.

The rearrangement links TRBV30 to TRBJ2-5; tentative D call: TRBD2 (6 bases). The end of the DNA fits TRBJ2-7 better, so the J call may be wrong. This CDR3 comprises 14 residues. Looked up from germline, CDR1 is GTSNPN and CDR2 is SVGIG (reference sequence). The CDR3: CAWSFRGTSYEQYF. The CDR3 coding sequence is TGTGCCTGGAGTTTCCGGGGGACGTCCTACGAGCAGTACTTC.

CDR3 bases: TGCGCCAGCAGCCAAGGTGGGGGGGACGGAAATACGCAGTATTTT. Encoded protein: CASSQGGGDGNTQYF. The chain carries TRBV4-1 and TRBJ2-3; 7 bases match TRBD2. CDR3 length: 15 amino acids. V trimming: 1 base; J trimming: 7 bases; junction bases outside the gene matches: 8. CDR1 MGHRA and CDR2 YSYEKL come from the germline V gene.

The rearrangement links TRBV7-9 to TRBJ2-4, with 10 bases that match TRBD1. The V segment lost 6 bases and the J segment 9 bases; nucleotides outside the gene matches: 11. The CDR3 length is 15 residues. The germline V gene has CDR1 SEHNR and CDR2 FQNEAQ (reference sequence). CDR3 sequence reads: CASSPGQGVYGIQYF. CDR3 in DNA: TGTGCCAGCAGTCCCGGACAGGGGGTATATGGCATTCAGTACTTC.

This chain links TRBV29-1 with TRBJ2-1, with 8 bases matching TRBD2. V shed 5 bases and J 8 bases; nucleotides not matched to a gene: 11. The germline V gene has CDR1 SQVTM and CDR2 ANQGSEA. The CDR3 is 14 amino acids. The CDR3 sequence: CSVIGTLAGHEQFF. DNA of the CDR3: TGCAGCGTTATAGGGACTTTAGCGGGACATGAGCAGTTCTTC.

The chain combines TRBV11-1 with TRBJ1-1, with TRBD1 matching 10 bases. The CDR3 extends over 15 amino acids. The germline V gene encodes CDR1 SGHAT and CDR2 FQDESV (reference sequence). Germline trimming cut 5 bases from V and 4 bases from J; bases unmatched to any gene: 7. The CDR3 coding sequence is TGTGCCAGCAGCCGGGACAGGGGTACGAGCACTGAAGCTTTCTTT. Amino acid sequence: CASSRDRGTSTEAFF.

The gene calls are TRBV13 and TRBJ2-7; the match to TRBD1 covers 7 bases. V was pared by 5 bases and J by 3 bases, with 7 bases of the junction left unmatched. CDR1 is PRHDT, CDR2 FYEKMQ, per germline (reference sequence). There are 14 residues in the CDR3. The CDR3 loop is CASSRPGQFYEQYF. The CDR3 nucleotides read TGTGCCAGCAGCCGCCCGGGACAGTTCTACGAGCAGTACTTC.

This CDR3 is CASSPRSGRAFYEQYF. The CDR3 DNA reads TGTGCCAGCAGCCCCAGAAGCGGGAGGGCCTTCTACGAGCAGTACTTC. This chain uses TRBV9 with TRBJ2-7; 10 bases agree with TRBD2. The CDR3 extends over 16 amino acids. V lost 4 bases to trimming and J lost 3 bases; unmatched junction nucleotides: 10. Germline-derived CDR1 and CDR2 are SGDLS and YYNGEE.

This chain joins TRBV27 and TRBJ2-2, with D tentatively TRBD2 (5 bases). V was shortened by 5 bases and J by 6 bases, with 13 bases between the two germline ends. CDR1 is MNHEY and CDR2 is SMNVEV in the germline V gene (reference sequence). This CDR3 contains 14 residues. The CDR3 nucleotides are TGTGCCAGCAGTCATGGACTCCTTCCCGGGGAGCTGTTTTTT. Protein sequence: CASSHGLLPGELFF.

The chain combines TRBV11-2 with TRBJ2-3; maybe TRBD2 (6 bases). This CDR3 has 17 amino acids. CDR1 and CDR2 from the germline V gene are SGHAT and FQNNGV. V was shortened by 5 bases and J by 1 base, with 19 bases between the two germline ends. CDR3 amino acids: CASSALGGWGGTDTQYF. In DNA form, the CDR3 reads TGTGCCAGCAGCGCCTTGGGGGGATGGGGAGGCACAGATACGCAGTATTTT.

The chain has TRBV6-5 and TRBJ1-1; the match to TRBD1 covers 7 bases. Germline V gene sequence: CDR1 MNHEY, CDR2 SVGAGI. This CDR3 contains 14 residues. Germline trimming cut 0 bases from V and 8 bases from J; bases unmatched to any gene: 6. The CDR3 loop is CASSYSAARGEAFF. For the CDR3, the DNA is TGTGCCAGCAGTTACTCCGCGGCCAGGGGGGAAGCTTTCTTT.

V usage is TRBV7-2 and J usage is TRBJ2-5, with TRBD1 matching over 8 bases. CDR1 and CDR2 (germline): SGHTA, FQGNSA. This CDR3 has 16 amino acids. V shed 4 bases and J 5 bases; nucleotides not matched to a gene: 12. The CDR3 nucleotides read TGTGCCAGCAGCTCACAAGGACAGGGTGGTGGGGAGACCCAGTACTTC. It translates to CASSSQGQGGGETQYF.

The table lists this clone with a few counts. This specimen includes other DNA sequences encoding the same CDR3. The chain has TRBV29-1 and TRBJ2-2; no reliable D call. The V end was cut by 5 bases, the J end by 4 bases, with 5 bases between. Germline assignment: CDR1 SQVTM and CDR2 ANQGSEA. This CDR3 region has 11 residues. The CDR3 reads CSVRVTGELFF. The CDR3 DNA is TGCAGCGTTCGTGTCACCGGGGAGCTGTTTTTT.

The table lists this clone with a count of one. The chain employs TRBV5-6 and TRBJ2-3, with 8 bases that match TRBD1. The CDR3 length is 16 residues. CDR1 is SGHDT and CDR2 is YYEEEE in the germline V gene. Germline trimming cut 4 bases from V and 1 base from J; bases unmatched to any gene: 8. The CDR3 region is CASSPLRDRRTDTQYF. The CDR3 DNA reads TGTGCCAGCAGCCCGCTCCGGGACAGGCGCACAGATACGCAGTATTTT. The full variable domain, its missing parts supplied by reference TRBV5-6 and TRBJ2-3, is DAGVTQSPTHLIKTRGQQVTLRCSPKSGHDTVSWYQQALGQGPQFIFQYYEEEERQRGNFPDRFSGHQFPNYSSELNVNALLLGDSALYLCASSPLRDRRTDTQYFGPGTRLTVL.

In nucleotides, the CDR3 is TGCGCCAGCAGCAGAGGACAGGGAGTGGGCACTGAAGCTTTCTTT. Its translation: CASSRGQGVGTEAFF. This chain joins TRBV5-1 and TRBJ1-1; 8 bases are shared with TRBD1. J lost 4 bases, V lost 4 bases, and 9 bases had no gene match. Per the germline V gene, CDR1 is SGHRS and CDR2 is YFSETQ. The length of the CDR3 is 15 residues.

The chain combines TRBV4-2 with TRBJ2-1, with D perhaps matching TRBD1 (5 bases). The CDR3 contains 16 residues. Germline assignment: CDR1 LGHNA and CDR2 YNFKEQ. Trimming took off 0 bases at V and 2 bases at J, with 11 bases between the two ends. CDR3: CASSQEATAPYNEQFF. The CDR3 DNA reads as TGTGCCAGCAGCCAAGAGGCGACAGCGCCCTACAATGAGCAGTTCTTC.

The CDR3 region has the DNA TGTGCCAGCAGTCCACGATTTTTTCAGGGGTCTATGAACACTGAAGCTTTCTTT. Its translation is CASSPRFFQGSMNTEAFF. The rearrangement joins TRBV28 to TRBJ1-1, with TRBD1 as a possible D gene (6 bases). CDR1 MDHEN and CDR2 SYDVKM come from the germline V gene. V lost 5 bases and J lost 0, with 22 bases in between. The CDR3 has 18 amino acids. Complete variable domain (other parts from reference TRBV28 and TRBJ1-1): DVKVTQSSRYLVKRTGEKVFLECVQDMDHENMFWYRQDPGLGLRLIYFSYDVKMKEKGDIPEGYSVSREKKERFSLILESASTNQTSMYLCASSPRFFQGSMNTEAFFGQGTRLTVV.

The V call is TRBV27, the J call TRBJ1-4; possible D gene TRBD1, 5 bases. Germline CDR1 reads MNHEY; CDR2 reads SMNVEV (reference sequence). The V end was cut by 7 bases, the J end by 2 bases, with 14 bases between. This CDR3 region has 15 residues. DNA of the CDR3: TGTGCCAGCATGGCGGGGCTGGGGACTAATGAAAAACTGTTTTTT. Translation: CASMAGLGTNEKLFF.

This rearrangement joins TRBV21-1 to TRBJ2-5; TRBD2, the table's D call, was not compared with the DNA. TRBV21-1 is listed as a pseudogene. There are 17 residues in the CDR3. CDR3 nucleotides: TGTGCCAGCAGCAAGTGTCACGAGCGGGATTACGGTGAGACCCAGTACTTC. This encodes CASSKCHERDYGETQYF.

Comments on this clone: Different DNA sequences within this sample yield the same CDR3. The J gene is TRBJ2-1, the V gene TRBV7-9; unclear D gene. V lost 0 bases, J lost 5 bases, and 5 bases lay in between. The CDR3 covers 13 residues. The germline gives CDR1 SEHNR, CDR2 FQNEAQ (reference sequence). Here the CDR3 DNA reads TGTGCCAGCAGCTTAGCGTGGGACAATGAGCAGTTCTTC. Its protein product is CASSLAWDNEQFF.

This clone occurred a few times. CDR3 region: CASKGGSNTEAFF. CDR3 coding DNA: TGTGCCAGCAAAGGTGGCTCGAACACTGAAGCTTTCTTT. The gene calls are TRBV9 and TRBJ1-1; unclear D gene. CDR1 and CDR2 from the germline V gene are SGDLS and YYNGEE. V lost 6 bases and J lost 1, with 10 bases in between. The CDR3 has 13 amino acids.

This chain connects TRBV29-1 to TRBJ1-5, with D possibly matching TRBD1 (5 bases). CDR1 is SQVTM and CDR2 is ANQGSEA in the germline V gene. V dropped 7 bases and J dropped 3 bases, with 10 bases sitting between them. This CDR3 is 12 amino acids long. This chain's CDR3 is CSARDANQPQHF. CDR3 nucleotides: TGCAGCGCCCGGGACGCCAATCAGCCCCAGCATTTT.

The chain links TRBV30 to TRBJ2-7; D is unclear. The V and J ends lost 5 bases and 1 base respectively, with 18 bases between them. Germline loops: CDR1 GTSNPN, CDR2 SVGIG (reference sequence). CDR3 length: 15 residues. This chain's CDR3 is CAWAEGVVRSYEQYF. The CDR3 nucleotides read TGTGCCTGGGCTGAAGGTGTGGTACGGTCCTACGAGCAGTACTTC.

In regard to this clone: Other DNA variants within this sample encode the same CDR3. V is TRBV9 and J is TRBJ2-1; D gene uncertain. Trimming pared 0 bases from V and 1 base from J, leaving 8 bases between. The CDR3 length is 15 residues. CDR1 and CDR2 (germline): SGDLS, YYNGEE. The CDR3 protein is CASSVEGRSYNEQFF. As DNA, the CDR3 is TGTGCCAGCAGCGTAGAGGGAAGGTCCTACAATGAGCAGTTCTTC.

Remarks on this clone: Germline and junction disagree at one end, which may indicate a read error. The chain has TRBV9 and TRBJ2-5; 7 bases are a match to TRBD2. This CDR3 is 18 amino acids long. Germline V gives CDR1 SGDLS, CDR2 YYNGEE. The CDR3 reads CASSAGTTLSTVLSVMHF. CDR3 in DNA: TGTGCCAGCAGCGCCGGGACTACTTTATCCACAGTTCTTTCGGTTATGCACTTC.

Here the CDR3 reads CASSLTESSYEQYF. CDR3 sequence (DNA): TGTGCCAGCAGTTTGACGGAAAGCTCCTACGAGCAGTACTTC. This sequence joins TRBV28 and TRBJ2-7, with D unresolved. The CDR3 runs 14 residues. In germline, CDR1 is MDHEN, CDR2 SYDVKM. Trimming removed 3 bases at V and 0 bases at J, with 9 bases between.

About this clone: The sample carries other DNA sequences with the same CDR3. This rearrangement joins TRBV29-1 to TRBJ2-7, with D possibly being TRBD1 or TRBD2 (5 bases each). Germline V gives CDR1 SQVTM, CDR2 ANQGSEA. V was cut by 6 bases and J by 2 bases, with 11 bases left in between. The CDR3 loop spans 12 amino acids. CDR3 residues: CSVGDGPYEQYF. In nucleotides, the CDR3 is TGCAGCGTCGGGGACGGACCCTACGAGCAGTACTTC.

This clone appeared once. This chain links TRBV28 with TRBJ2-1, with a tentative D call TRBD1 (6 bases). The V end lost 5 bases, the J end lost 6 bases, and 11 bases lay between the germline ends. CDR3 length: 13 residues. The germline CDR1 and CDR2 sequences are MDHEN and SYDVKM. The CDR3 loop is CASSPSQGNEQFF. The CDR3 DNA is TGTGCCAGCAGTCCCTCACAGGGCAATGAGCAGTTCTTC.

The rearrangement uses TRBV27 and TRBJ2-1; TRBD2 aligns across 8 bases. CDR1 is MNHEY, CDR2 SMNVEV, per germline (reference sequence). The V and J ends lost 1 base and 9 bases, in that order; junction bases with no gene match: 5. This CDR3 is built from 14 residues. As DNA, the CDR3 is TGTGCCAGCAGTTTATGGGGGACTAGTAGTGAGCAGTTCTTC. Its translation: CASSLWGTSSEQFF.

As DNA, the CDR3 is TGCGCCAGCAGTACGGTAGGGGATTACGAGCAGTACTTC. Residues: CASSTVGDYEQYF. The chain joins TRBV5-1 to TRBJ2-7; a possible D gene is TRBD1 (5 bases). The germline V gene has CDR1 SGHRS and CDR2 YFSETQ. The V end was cut by 5 bases, the J end by 4 bases, with 13 bases between. The length of the CDR3 is 13 residues.